This TCR beta chain was observed in a study of blood T cell repertoires in COVID-19. For the study at large: Spain, Italy and the United States supplied samples that represented acute and convalescent COVID-19. Sources were T cells, B-cell-depleted T cells, or PBMCs; the material itself was cDNA or gDNA.

Original methodology: Reference gene primers were amplified, and this amplification served to estimate nucleated cell counts. Generated by immunoSEQ multiplex PCR, the TCRdb table keeps only in-frame clones and is missing some. V and J calls and clone size are as listed in that table; D and trimming were resolved from the DNA. The data show about 220,000 clones, with around 85% seen just once and under 2.5% held by the top ten. Sequencing was carried out using peripheral blood. The TCR sequence derives from an older woman with COVID-19, enrolled during active disease.

Here the CDR3 reads CASSYDRLTNEKLFF. The CDR3 nucleotides are TGTGCCAGCAGTTACGACAGGTTAACTAATGAAAAACTGTTTTTT. V gene TRBV6-2 or TRBV6-3 combines with J gene TRBJ1-4; D may be TRBD1 (6 bases). The CDR3 is made up of 15 amino acids. V lost 2 bases and J lost 1, with 8 bases in between. Germline values: CDR1 MNHEY, CDR2 SVGEGT.